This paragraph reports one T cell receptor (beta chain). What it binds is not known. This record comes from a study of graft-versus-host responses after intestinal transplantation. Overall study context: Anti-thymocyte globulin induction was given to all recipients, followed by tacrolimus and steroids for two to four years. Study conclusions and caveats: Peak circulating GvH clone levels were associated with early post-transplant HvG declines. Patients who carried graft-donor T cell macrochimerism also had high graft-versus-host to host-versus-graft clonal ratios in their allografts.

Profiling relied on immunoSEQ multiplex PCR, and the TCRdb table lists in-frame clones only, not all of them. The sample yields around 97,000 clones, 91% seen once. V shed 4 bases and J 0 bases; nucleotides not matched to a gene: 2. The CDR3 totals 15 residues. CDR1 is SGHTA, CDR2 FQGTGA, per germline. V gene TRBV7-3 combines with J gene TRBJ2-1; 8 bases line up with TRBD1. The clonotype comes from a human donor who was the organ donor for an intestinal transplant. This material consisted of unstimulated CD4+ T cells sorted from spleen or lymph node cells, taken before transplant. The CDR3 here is CASSSGQGSYNEQFF. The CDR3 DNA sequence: TGTGCCAGCAGCTCCGGACAGGGCTCCTACAATGAGCAGTTCTTC. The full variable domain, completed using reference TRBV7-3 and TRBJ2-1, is GAGVSQTPSNKVTEKGKYVELRCDPISGHTALYWYRQSLGQGPEFLIYFQGTGAADDSGLPNDRFFAVRPEGSVSTLKIQRTERGDSAVYLCASSSGQGSYNEQFFGPGTRLTVL.